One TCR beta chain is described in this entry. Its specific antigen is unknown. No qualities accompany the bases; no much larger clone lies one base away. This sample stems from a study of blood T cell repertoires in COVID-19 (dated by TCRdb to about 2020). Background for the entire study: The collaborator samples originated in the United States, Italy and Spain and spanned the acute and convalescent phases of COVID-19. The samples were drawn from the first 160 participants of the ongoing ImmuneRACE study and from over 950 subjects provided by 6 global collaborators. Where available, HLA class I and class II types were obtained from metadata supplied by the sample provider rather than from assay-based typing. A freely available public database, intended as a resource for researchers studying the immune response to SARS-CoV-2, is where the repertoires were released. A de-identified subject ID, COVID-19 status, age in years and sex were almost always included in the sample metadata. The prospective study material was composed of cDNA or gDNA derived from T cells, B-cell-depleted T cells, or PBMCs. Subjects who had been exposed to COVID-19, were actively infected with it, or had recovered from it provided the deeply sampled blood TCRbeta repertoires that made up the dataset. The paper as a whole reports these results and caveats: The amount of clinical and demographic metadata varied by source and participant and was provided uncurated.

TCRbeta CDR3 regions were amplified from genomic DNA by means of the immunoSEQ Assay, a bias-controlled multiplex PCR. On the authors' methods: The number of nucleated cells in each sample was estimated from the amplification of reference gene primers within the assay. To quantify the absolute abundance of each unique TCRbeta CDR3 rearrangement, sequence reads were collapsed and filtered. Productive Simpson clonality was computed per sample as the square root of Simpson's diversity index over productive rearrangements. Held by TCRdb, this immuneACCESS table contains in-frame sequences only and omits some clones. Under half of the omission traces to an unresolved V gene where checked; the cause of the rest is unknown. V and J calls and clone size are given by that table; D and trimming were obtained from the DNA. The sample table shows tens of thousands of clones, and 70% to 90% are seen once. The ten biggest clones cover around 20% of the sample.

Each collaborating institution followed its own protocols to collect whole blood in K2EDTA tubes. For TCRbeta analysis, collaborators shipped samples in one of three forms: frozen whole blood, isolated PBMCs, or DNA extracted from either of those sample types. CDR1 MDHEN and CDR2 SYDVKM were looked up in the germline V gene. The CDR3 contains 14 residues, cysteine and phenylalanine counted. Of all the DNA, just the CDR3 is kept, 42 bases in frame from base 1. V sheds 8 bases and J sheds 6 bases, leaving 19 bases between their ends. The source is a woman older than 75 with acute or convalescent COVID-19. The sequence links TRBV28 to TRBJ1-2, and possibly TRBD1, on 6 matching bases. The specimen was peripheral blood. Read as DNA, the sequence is TGTGCCAGCTTAGGGTTTGTGGGGGCTCATGGCTACACCTTC. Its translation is CASLGFVGAHGYTF.